The source of this T cell receptor beta chain is a study of regulatory T cells in long-lasting Graves disease (dated by TCRdb to the early 2020s). Background for the entire study: Patients with newly diagnosed Graves' disease had been on antithyroid drugs for under 3 months. Peripheral blood TCR sequencing and RNA sequencing compared persistent Graves' disease patients with newly diagnosed Graves' disease patients. The study took place in China and was registered as a clinical trial. TCR sequencing covered about 13 persistent and around 20 newly diagnosed Graves' disease patients, 33 samples in total.

Trimming at the junction amounts to 4 bases on V and 8 bases on J, and the germline ends lie 16 bases apart. The germline V gene encodes CDR1 SGHRS and CDR2 YFSETQ. The CDR3, cysteine through phenylalanine, is 14 amino acids long. Just the 42-base CDR3 DNA is kept, in frame starting at base 1. Findings and caveats that apply to the study as a whole: Peripheral blood alone was examined, since thyroid tissue, which constituted the primary lesion, could not be accessed. Compared with newly diagnosed patients, persistent Graves' disease patients had lower TCR Shannon entropy and fewer highly expanded clones, which suggests clonal expansion. Sequencing and analysis were restricted to the TCR beta chain. The authors acknowledged the small sample size as a limitation that may reduce accuracy. TRBV28, TRBJ1-2 and TRBJ2-5 were preferentially used in persistent disease, while TRBV20-1 and TRBJ2-1 were favored in newly diagnosed disease. A larger number of public clonotypes was shared among persistent patients (more than 2,500) than among newly diagnosed patients (around 970).

Reading the label with the study, this specimen's time point is: newly diagnosed GD, antithyroid drugs for less than 3 months. For both TCR sequencing and RNA sequencing, RNA was extracted from PBMCs using TRIzol. The diagnosis of Graves' disease followed American Thyroid Association guidelines. Recruitment of patients was carried out at an endocrinology department in Xi'an, China. Each patient gave roughly 8.4 milliliters of peripheral blood, collected in an EDTA anticoagulant tube. Ficoll Paque Plus density gradient separation was used to isolate PBMCs, and no further T cell sorting was done. An Agilent 2100 Bioanalyzer and agarose gel were used to check RNA quality, and a NanoDrop 2000 was used to measure RNA concentration. At least ten counts were recorded for this clonotype. The antigen this receptor binds is unknown. Base qualities are not recorded, but no much larger clone differs from it by a single base.

Preparation of the library involved multiplex PCR. TCRdb names Illumina HiSeq 4000 as the instrument used. TCR beta libraries were built with iRepertoire HTBI primers and Arm-PCR amplification of CDR3 regions. Gel purification was performed on PCR products prior to sequencing. On the study's bioinformatics: Gene usage analysis of CDR3 amino acid clonotypes relied on the 55 to 80 TRBV and more than twelve TRBJ segments identified across samples. COPE and FqMerger were used to merge the filtered high-quality paired reads into contigs. BLAST was used to align contigs to the IMGT TRBV, TRBD and TRBJ reference genes, and CDR3 was defined following IMGT. Any clonotype with a frequency above 0.1% was classified as a highly expanded clone. Repertoire diversity was measured by Shannon entropy, and V-J evenness by the Gini coefficient. Public clonotypes were defined as clonotypes shared by more than one individual. TCRdb applied fastp at Q25 and MiXCR to the public reads, then kept only in-frame beta chains. Entries are consolidated by CDR3 protein sequence, retaining the most common genes and DNA. The V and J calls here are based on TCRdb, not the publication. The sample yields 380,000 or so distinct CDR3 sequences; roughly 15% were counted once. Around 20% of the sample lies in the top ten.

These same records also appear under a second study, on T cells in Graves' hyperthyroidism and ophthalmopathy. According to the second study: A patient counted as having stable Graves' hyperthyroidism if no progression to ophthalmopathy occurred over 18 months of follow-up. Hyperthyroidism patients were aged 18 to 65 years and newly diagnosed, with disease duration of less than 2 months. The study excluded patients with uncontrolled infections, other autoimmune diseases, pregnancy or lactation. Diagnoses relied on clinical symptoms, serum thyroxine and TRAb, thyroid ultrasound and orbital computed tomography. For the first round of RT-PCR on the TCR CDR3, the HTBI primer set was used together with the Qiagen OneStep RT-PCR kit. Most expanded thyroid clonotypes (frequency above 0.001) were also detected in blood, suggesting blood repertoires may reflect thyroid immune responses. Ophthalmopathy was separated from stable hyperthyroidism by a 13 V-J signature model, with approximately 86% sensitivity and 81% to 82% specificity obtained in cross-validation and 80%/75% obtained in testing. In validation, the model predicted progression to ophthalmopathy with 60% to 71% sensitivity and less than 75% specificity, a median of around 6.6 months before onset. A discovery cohort of around 100 patients, about 44 with Graves' ophthalmopathy and more than 55 with stable Graves' hyperthyroidism, was used to find distinguishing TCR V-J signatures. Prospective prediction of ophthalmopathy was tested in an independent validation cohort consisting of some 20 hyperthyroidism patients and approximately 16 patients who later progressed to ophthalmopathy. The 100 or so discovery patients were divided at random into training and test sets in a 7:3 ratio. In addition, the study compared T-cell repertoires in thyroid tissue and in blood from a handful of Graves' hyperthyroidism patients. Once sampling was done, hyperthyroidism patients were given methimazole at a starting dose of 30 mg daily, whereas ophthalmopathy patients were given high-dose intravenous methylprednisolone. Libraries were constructed in a second round of multiplex PCR, after which size selection and purification were performed. The libraries were sequenced on an Illumina HiSeq2000 using paired-end 100 bp reads. SOAPnuke was used to process the raw data, with reads discarded if the reads contained adapters or uncalled bases, had a mean Phred below 15, or lacked an exact constant-primer or identifier match. High-quality paired reads were merged with COPE v1.2.5, and unique nucleotide sequences were defined as clonotypes. MiTCR v1.1 was used to align clonotypes to the IMGT TRBV, TRBD and TRBJ reference segments. Analysis was restricted to V-J combinations with a frequency above 0.0001, which covered about 99% of repertoires. A TCS score was defined as the ratio between F50 (clonal expansion) and ExV (chaos), using BLOSUM62-based TCRdist between CDR3 peptides within each V-J. Welch's t-statistics and random forest reduced fewer than 550 V-J features to 10 to 15, which were used in a naive Bayes classifier (R e1071). No statistical method was used to set the sample size in advance, and investigators knew the group allocation. The paper reports TCR Vbeta CDR3 sequencing of some 140 peripheral blood samples: 40 to 45 ophthalmopathy, fewer than 80 hyperthyroidism and 17 progressor patients.

The chain joins TRBV5-1 to TRBJ2-1; the D gene is perhaps TRBD2, on 5 matching bases. This clonotype was obtained from a woman in her late teens or twenties with Graves disease. Donor details come from another sample of the same person, matched by shared clones. The sequencing used peripheral blood mononuclear cells (PBMCs), collected at new diagnosis, from a patient treated with antithyroid drugs. The bases read TGCGCCAGCAGCCCCCTAGAGGGATTTGATGAGCAGTTCTTC. It encodes CASSPLEGFDEQFF. The full variable domain, with segments outside the CDR3 supplied by the reference TRBV5-1 and TRBJ2-1 proteins, appears as KAGVTQTPRYLIKTRGQQVTLSCSPISGHRSVSWYQQTPGQGLQFLFEYFSETQRNKGNFPGRFSGRQFSNSRSEMNVSTLELGDSALYLCASSPLEGFDEQFFGPGTRLTVL.